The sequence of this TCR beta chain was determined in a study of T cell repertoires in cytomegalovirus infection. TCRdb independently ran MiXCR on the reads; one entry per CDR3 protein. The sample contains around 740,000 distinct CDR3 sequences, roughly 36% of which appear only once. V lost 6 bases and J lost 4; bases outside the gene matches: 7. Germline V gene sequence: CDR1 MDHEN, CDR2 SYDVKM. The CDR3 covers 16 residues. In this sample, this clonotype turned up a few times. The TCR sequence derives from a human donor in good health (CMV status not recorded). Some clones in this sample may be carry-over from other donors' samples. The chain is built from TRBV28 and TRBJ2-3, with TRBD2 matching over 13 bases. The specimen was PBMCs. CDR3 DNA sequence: TGTGCCAGCAGGGGACTAGCGGGAAGAGCCGCAGATACGCAGTATTTT. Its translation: CASRGLAGRAADTQYF.